Listed here are 13 T cell receptor beta chains from one sample, sequenced in a study of cytomegalovirus exposure and HLA in healthy donors. PCR employed 60 Vbeta and 13 Jbeta primers. Assay: immunoSEQ multiplex PCR; the TCRdb copy retains only in-frame clones and omits some. Here the sample spans around 200,000 clones, approximately 80% being singletons. Sequenced sample: PBMCs. These TCRs come from a woman between 50 and 59 years old in good health and CMV-seropositive.

The chain has TRBV7-2 and TRBJ2-5; D may be TRBD1 (6 bases). The CDR3 has 13 amino acids. CDR1 and CDR2 (germline): SGHTA, FQGNSA. The ends were cut back, 4 bases at V and 5 bases at J, with 11 bases in the middle. CDR3 loop: CASSSGTKETQYF. CDR3 coding DNA: TGTGCCAGCAGCTCCGGGACAAAGGAGACCCAGTACTTC.

The J gene is TRBJ2-2, the V gene TRBV2; TRBD2 might be the D (6 bases). The CDR3 has 15 amino acids. V shed 6 bases and J shed 2 bases, with 13 bases lying between them. Germline V lookup: CDR1 SNHLY, CDR2 FYNNEI. The chain's CDR3 is CASRHSGPNTGELFF. The CDR3 nucleotides read TGTGCCAGCAGGCATAGCGGTCCCAACACCGGGGAGCTGTTTTTT. Together with reference TRBV2 and TRBJ2-2, the CDR3 gives the full variable domain: EPEVTQTPSHQVTQMGQEVILRCVPISNHLYFYWYRQILGQKVEFLVSFYNNEISEKSEIFDDQFSVERPDGSNFTLKIRSTKLEDSAMYFCASRHSGPNTGELFFGEGSRLTVL.

The J gene is TRBJ2-4, the V gene TRBV6-1, with a weak D call TRBD2 (6 bases). The CDR3 runs 15 residues. Germline lookup yields CDR1 MNHNS and CDR2 SASEGT. V lost 2 bases and J 7 bases, leaving 15 bases between the germline ends. The CDR3 nucleotides read TGTGCCAGCAGTGAATGGGCGGGGATGGGGAACATTCAGTACTTC. This translates into CASSEWAGMGNIQYF.

Concerning this clone: The sample contains more than one DNA sequence encoding this CDR3. J is TRBJ2-1 and V is TRBV6-1, with 7 bases fitting TRBD1. Germline V gene sequence: CDR1 MNHNS, CDR2 SASEGT. The CDR3 runs to 13 residues. Trimming removed 6 bases from V and 3 bases from J; junction bases left unmatched: 2. The CDR3 region has the DNA TGTGCCAGCAGCCGGGACAGCTACAATGAGCAGTTCTTC. This sequence encodes CASSRDSYNEQFF.

The chain links TRBV19 to TRBJ1-1, with D perhaps TRBD1 (5 bases). The CDR3 totals 15 residues. Germline assignment: CDR1 LNHDA and CDR2 SQIVND (reference sequence). V dropped 0 bases and J dropped 7 bases, with 15 bases sitting between them. CDR3: CASSIDLRGAGEAFF. CDR3 nucleotides: TGTGCCAGTAGTATAGATCTTAGGGGCGCCGGTGAAGCTTTCTTT.

J is TRBJ1-2 and V is TRBV28; D remains ambiguous. The CDR3 is made up of 13 amino acids. Trimming pared 5 bases from V and 7 bases from J, leaving 14 bases between. Germline-derived CDR1 and CDR2 are MDHEN and SYDVKM. CDR3 sequence (DNA): TGTGCCAGCAGTCCATTGAGGGTGGGTGGCTACACCTTC. This translates into CASSPLRVGGYTF.

The rearrangement uses TRBV5-1 and TRBJ1-6, with a weak D call TRBD1 (5 bases). Germline V gene sequence: CDR1 SGHRS, CDR2 YFSETQ. The CDR3 is made up of 15 amino acids. Trimming left V 0 bases short and J 9 bases short, with 13 bases between. This chain's CDR3 is CASSLGQPGGSPLHF. CDR3 nucleotides: TGCGCCAGCAGCTTGGGGCAGCCGGGGGGTTCACCCCTCCACTTT.

V gene TRBV12-2 combines with J gene TRBJ1-5; no DNA check was done on the table's D call, TRBD1. TRBV12-2 is described as a pseudogene. CDR3 length: 11 residues. CDR3 amino acids: CASRLADRQYF. DNA of the CDR3: TGTGCAAGTCGCTTAGCGGACAGGCAATATTTT.

A single count supports this clone. J is TRBJ2-1 and V is TRBV19, with TRBD1 matching over 12 bases. Trimming cost V 5 bases and J 8 bases; bases outside gene matches: 10. The CDR3 is made up of 16 amino acids. Germline values: CDR1 LNHDA, CDR2 SQIVND (reference sequence). DNA of the CDR3: TGTGCCAGTAGTTCACCGGGACAGGGGGCCGTAGATGAGCAGTTCTTC. As protein: CASSSPGQGAVDEQFF.

The chain carries TRBV18 and TRBJ1-6; 10 nucleotides match TRBD1. V shed 4 bases, J shed 8 bases, and the junction held 5 bases outside the gene matches. CDR1 and CDR2 from the germline V gene are KGHSH and LQKENI. The CDR3 extends over 15 amino acids. The CDR3 DNA is TGTGCCAGCTCACGGACAGGGGGATTCGATTCACCCCTCCACTTT. It is translated as CASSRTGGFDSPLHF. Based on the CDR3 plus reference TRBV18 and TRBJ1-6, the full variable domain is NAGVMQNPRHLVRRRGQEARLRCSPMKGHSHVYWYRQLPEEGLKFMVYLQKENIIDESGMPKERFSAEFPKEGPSILRIQQVVRGDSAAYFCASSRTGGFDSPLHFGNGTRLTVT.

This chain connects TRBV15 to TRBJ2-7, with a weak D call TRBD2 (7 bases). The germline V and J ends were trimmed by 4 bases and 6 bases, with 19 bases remaining between them. This CDR3 has 15 amino acids. Germline V lookup: CDR1 LNHNV, CDR2 YYDKDF (reference sequence). In DNA, the CDR3 is TGTGCCACCAGCATCCTAGGGAGGGGGGTCGGCGAGCAGTACTTC. It specifies CATSILGRGVGEQYF.

The chain's CDR3 is CASSRQGYSYNEQFF. DNA for the CDR3: TGCGCCAGCAGTAGACAGGGGTACTCCTACAATGAGCAGTTCTTC. V and J are TRBV10-1 and TRBJ2-1, with 8 bases fitting TRBD1. The germline CDR1 and CDR2 sequences are WNHNN and SYGVQD (reference sequence). The length of the CDR3 is 15 residues. V was clipped by 5 bases and J by 0 bases; unmatched bases: 3.

This chain connects TRBV7-9 to TRBJ2-1; weak D call: TRBD2 (7 bases). Between the trimmed V and J ends, which lost 10 bases and 5 bases, there was a span of 21 bases. The germline V gene has CDR1 SEHNR and CDR2 FQNEAQ (reference sequence). This CDR3 spans 15 amino acids. The CDR3 DNA reads as TGTGCCACCCGCTGGGCGGGGGCAACGGACAATGAGCAGTTCTTC. Its translation is CATRWAGATDNEQFF. The variable domain in full, with the rest retrieved from reference TRBV7-9 and TRBJ2-1, is DTGVSQNPRHKITKRGQNVTFRCDPISEHNRLYWYRQTLGQGPEFLTYFQNEAQLEKSRLLSDRFSAERPKGSFSTLEIQRTEQGDSAMYLCATRWAGATDNEQFFGPGTRLTVL.